This T cell receptor (beta chain) comes out of a study of CD8+ T cells in alopecia areata. Study-level results: Normal skin's resident alphabeta T cells are also sequenced in scalp samples. The study found higher clonality in lesional than normal scalp, especially in alopecia totalis/universalis.

Sequencing templates came from extracted RNA that was reverse transcribed into cDNA. Some clones are missing from TCRdb's copy, which holds only in-frame ones; the method was immunoSEQ multiplex PCR. The sample lists around 65,000 clones; under 55% were seen once. Worth noting for this clone: Its antigen is not identified.

This clonotype originated in a human donor with alopecia areata. This sample comprised CD8+ T cells sorted from blood, obtained at week 0.

CDR3 nucleotide sequence: TGTGCCACCAGCAGAGTAGTCGCAGGAGGGACCCACGAGCAGTACTTC. This encodes CATSRVVAGGTHEQYF. V usage is TRBV15 and J usage is TRBJ2-7, with a weak D call TRBD2 (6 bases). The CDR3 is 16 residues long. Germline V lookup: CDR1 LNHNV, CDR2 YYDKDF (reference sequence). V was pared by 1 base and J by 5 bases, with 18 bases between.